The 16 T cell receptor beta chains below all came from one sample that was sequenced in a study of blood T cell repertoires in COVID-19. The method was immunoSEQ multiplex PCR; TCRdb's version includes in-frame clones alone and lacks a portion of them. The profile shows approximately 250,000 clones, roughly 84% of them singletons. Sequencing was performed on peripheral blood. The receptors here all came from a middle-aged man who had recovered from COVID-19.

The gene calls are TRBV7-9 and TRBJ2-7; 7 bases match TRBD1. This CDR3 contains 14 residues. The germline V gene has CDR1 SEHNR and CDR2 FQNEAQ (reference sequence). V dropped 4 bases and J dropped 5; count of bases not matched to a gene: 8. The DNA of the CDR3 is TGTGCCAGCAGCTCAAGGGACAGCGGCGACGAGCAGTACTTC. It encodes CASSSRDSGDEQYF.

V is TRBV7-5 and J is TRBJ2-4; TRBD1, the D gene given by the table, was not confirmed from the DNA. TRBV7-5 is recorded as a pseudogene. CDR3 length: 15 amino acids. The CDR3 protein is CVRSLVTGVKNIQYF. For the CDR3, the DNA is TGTGTCAGAAGCTTAGTGACAGGGGTAAAAAACATTCAGTACTTC.

V gene TRBV7-2 combines with J gene TRBJ1-2; TRBD1 might be the D (6 bases). This CDR3 comprises 14 residues. CDR1 is SGHTA, CDR2 FQGNSA, per germline. Trimming cost V 5 bases and J 4 bases, with 14 bases left between them. The CDR3 DNA reads as TGTGCCAGCAGCCCCAACATCAGGGGCTATGGCTACACCTTC. Its protein product is CASSPNIRGYGYTF.

CDR3 region: CASSEHGDVNTEAFF. The CDR3 DNA is TGTGCCAGCAGTGAACACGGAGATGTGAACACTGAAGCTTTCTTT. The rearrangement uses TRBV6-1 and TRBJ1-1, with D hard to call. The length of the CDR3 is 15 residues. Trimming left V 2 bases short and J 0 bases short, with 10 bases between. Germline V gene data show CDR1 as MNHNS and CDR2 as SASEGT.

CDR3 nucleotide sequence: TGTGCCACCCGAGCGGGGCAGGGATACAATGAGCAGTTCTTC. It codes for CATRAGQGYNEQFF. The chain uses TRBV24-1 and TRBJ2-1; 7 nucleotides align to TRBD2. Per the germline V gene, CDR1 is KGHDR and CDR2 is SFDVKD. J lost 4 bases, V lost 9 bases, and 8 bases had no gene match. This CDR3 has 14 amino acids.

The chain recombines TRBV3-1 (or the pseudogene TRBV3-2) with TRBJ2-7; D call uncertain. Trimming pared 3 bases from V and 5 bases from J, leaving 2 bases between. The CDR3 contains 10 residues. Germline CDR1 LGHDT, CDR2 YNNKEL (reference sequence). The CDR3 reads CASSHNEQYF. The DNA for the CDR3 is TGTGCCAGCAGCCACAACGAGCAGTACTTC.

The chain uses TRBV2 and TRBJ2-5; 7 nucleotides line up with TRBD1. The length of the CDR3 is 13 residues. Germline V lookup: CDR1 SNHLY, CDR2 FYNNEI. Trimming removed 5 bases from V and 5 bases from J; junction bases left unmatched: 5. The CDR3 coding sequence is TGTGCCAGCAGTAACAGGGGCAGGGAGACCCAGTACTTC. This translates into CASSNRGRETQYF.

The chain joins TRBV6-6 to TRBJ2-7; D is unclear. The V end lost 0 bases, the J end lost 2 bases, and 5 bases lay between the germline ends. The CDR3 has 13 residues. The germline gives CDR1 MNHNY, CDR2 SVGAGI (reference sequence). The CDR3 coding sequence is TGTGCCAGCAGTTACTCCTTTCCCTACGAGCAGTACTTC. Its protein product is CASSYSFPYEQYF.

The V call is TRBV11-3, the J call TRBJ1-4, with 7 bases matching TRBD1. Germline V gives CDR1 SGHNT, CDR2 YENEEA. The CDR3 has 16 residues. J lost 0 bases, V lost 5 bases, and 6 bases had no gene match. CDR3 DNA: TGTGCCAGCAGCGTCGGGACAGTGGCAACTAATGAAAAACTGTTTTTT. Residues: CASSVGTVATNEKLFF.

This chain links TRBV13 with TRBJ2-2, with 7 positions matching TRBD1. Looked up from germline, CDR1 is PRHDT and CDR2 is FYEKMQ (reference sequence). V lost 5 bases, J lost 4 bases, and 7 bases stayed unmatched. The CDR3 extends over 15 amino acids. As DNA, the CDR3 is TGTGCCAGCAGCCGGTACAGGGGTGCCACCGGGGAGCTGTTTTTT. It specifies CASSRYRGATGELFF.

The chain combines TRBV5-4 with TRBJ2-1; D is perhaps TRBD1 (6 bases). This CDR3 is built from 13 residues. Germline lookup yields CDR1 SGHNT and CDR2 YYREEE (reference sequence). Deletions cut 6 bases from V and 7 bases from J, with 14 bases between. The CDR3 bases are TGTGCCAGCACACGTGGGGGCGAAAATGAGCAGTTCTTC. Its translation is CASTRGGENEQFF. Full variable domain (remainder filled in from reference TRBV5-4 and TRBJ2-1): ETGVTQSPTHLIKTRGQQVTLRCSSQSGHNTVSWYQQALGQGPQFIFQYYREEENGRGNFPPRFSGLQFPNYSSELNVNALELDDSALYLCASTRGGENEQFFGPGTRLTVL.

This sequence joins TRBV19 and TRBJ1-1, with a possible D match to TRBD1 (6 bases). V dropped 6 bases and J dropped 0 bases, with 14 bases sitting between them. This CDR3 has 15 residues. The germline V gene encodes CDR1 LNHDA and CDR2 SQIVND (reference sequence). The DNA for the CDR3 is TGTGCCAGTAGAACAGGGCTTTACATGAACACTGAAGCTTTCTTT. Translation gives CASRTGLYMNTEAFF.

J is TRBJ2-5 and V is TRBV28; D ambiguous. Germline values: CDR1 MDHEN, CDR2 SYDVKM. The V and J ends lost 10 bases and 7 bases respectively, with 10 bases between them. This CDR3 has 10 amino acids. The CDR3 DNA follows: TGTGCCACCTCATCGGGGACCCAGTACTTC. Translation: CATSSGTQYF.

The rearrangement joins TRBV29-1 to TRBJ2-5; D possibly corresponds to TRBD1 (6 bases). The V gene lost 6 bases and the J gene lost 1 base, with 12 bases spanning the gap. The CDR3 extends over 13 amino acids. Germline CDR1 SQVTM, CDR2 ANQGSEA. The chain's CDR3 is CSVGRDIQETQYF. The CDR3 DNA reads as TGCAGCGTCGGTCGGGACATCCAAGAGACCCAGTACTTC. Drawing the rest from reference TRBV29-1 and TRBJ2-5, the complete variable domain is SAVISQKPSRDICQRGTSLTIQCQVDSQVTMMFWYRQQPGQSLTLIATANQGSEATYESGFVIDKFPISRPNLTFSTLTVSNMSPEDSSIYLCSVGRDIQETQYFGPGTRLLVL.

The chain has TRBV19 and TRBJ1-5; 7 bases are a match to TRBD1. V gave up 6 bases and J gave up 5 bases; unmatched junction bases: 7. Germline V CDR1 and CDR2: LNHDA, SQIVND (reference sequence). This CDR3 contains 14 residues. CDR3 DNA sequence: TGTGCCAGTAGGAGGGGGCGAGGAGATCAGCCCCAGCATTTT. Encoded protein: CASRRGRGDQPQHF. Drawing the rest from reference TRBV19 and TRBJ1-5, the complete variable domain is DGGITQSPKYLFRKEGQNVTLSCEQNLNHDAMYWYRQDPGQGLRLIYYSQIVNDFQKGDIAEGYSVSREKKESFPLTVTSAQKNPTAFYLCASRRGRGDQPQHFGDGTRLSIL.

This clone was recorded only once. The chain couples TRBV6-5 to TRBJ1-2; D perhaps matches TRBD1 (5 bases). Looked up from germline, CDR1 is MNHEY and CDR2 is SVGAGI. The CDR3 covers 15 residues. Trimming cost V 4 bases and J 7 bases, with 19 bases left between them. DNA for the CDR3: TGTGCCAGCAGTTCTGGGGGAGCGAGGCGGGGTGGCTACACCTTC. Protein: CASSSGGARRGGYTF.